These 13 T cell receptor beta chains share one sample of origin, sequenced in a study of T cell repertoires in cytomegalovirus infection. TCRdb re-called the reads through MiXCR, storing one row per CDR3 protein. Here the sample spans roughly 130,000 distinct CDR3 sequences, approximately 24% being singletons. These receptors lack a known antigen. Material for sequencing was PBMCs, sequenced either directly or after in vitro stimulation (not recorded which). The source of these receptors is a human donor in good health (CMV status not recorded). Some clones in this sample may be carry-over from other donors' samples.

The CDR3 loop reads CASSWENQPQHF. In nucleotides, the CDR3 is TGTGCCAGCAGTTGGGAGAATCAGCCCCAGCATTTT. The chain joins TRBV7-2 to TRBJ1-5, with D unclear. The CDR3 sequence is 12 residues long. The V end was cut by 6 bases, the J end by 4 bases, with 7 bases between. Germline V lookup: CDR1 SGHTA, CDR2 FQGNSA.

In its sample, this clonotype was seen a few times. The chain has TRBV7-9 and TRBJ1-6, with unresolved D. V was cut by 5 bases and J by 0 bases, with 11 bases left in between. The CDR3 contains 16 residues. Germline V gene data show CDR1 as SEHNR and CDR2 as FQNEAQ (reference sequence). For the CDR3, the DNA is TGTGCCAGCAGCGCCTCCAGGAGCTCCTATAATTCACCCCTCCACTTT. This gives the protein CASSASRSSYNSPLHF.

The table lists this clonotype with a few counts. The rearrangement joins TRBV5-5 to TRBJ2-3, with D tentatively TRBD2 (6 bases). CDR1 is SGHKS and CDR2 is YYEKEE in the germline V gene (reference sequence). The germline V and J ends were trimmed by 4 bases and 0 bases, with 12 bases remaining between them. CDR3 length equals 15 residues. The CDR3 nucleotides are TGTGCCAGCAGCCGCGGGACCCCCAGCACAGATACGCAGTATTTT. It encodes CASSRGTPSTDTQYF.

This clonotype was observed a few times. The V and J genes are TRBV24-1 and TRBJ2-7; TRBD2 might be the D (5 bases). Deletions cut 8 bases from V and 2 bases from J, with 24 bases between. This CDR3 has 17 amino acids. Germline V gene lookup returns CDR1 KGHDR and CDR2 SFDVKD. DNA of the CDR3: TGTGCCACCAAGGTTGCCTATTATGGGAAGCGGACCTACGAGCAGTACGTC. Translating it yields CATKVAYYGKRTYEQYV.

The rearrangement joins TRBV7-9 to TRBJ2-3; 10 bases match TRBD2. The CDR3 spans 17 residues. V lost 7 bases and J lost 2; bases outside the gene matches: 12. Germline CDR1 SEHNR, CDR2 FQNEAQ (reference sequence). For the CDR3, the DNA is TGTGCCAGCAAAAAACTTTCGGGACTAGCGTACACAGATACGCAGTATTTT. Its protein product is CASKKLSGLAYTDTQYF.

This clonotype appeared a few times. The chain is built from TRBV7-8 and TRBJ2-1; 8 nucleotides agree with TRBD1. V trimming: 5 bases; J trimming: 15 bases; junction bases outside the gene matches: 12. The CDR3 is 13 amino acids. Germline CDR1 is SGHVS and CDR2 is FQNEAQ. The CDR3 nucleotides are TGTGCCAGCAGCCCCCCCCTTTGGGACAGGCGGTTCTTC. Its translation is CASSPPLWDRRFF.

V is TRBV2 and J is TRBJ1-2, with D uncertain. Germline V gene lookup returns CDR1 SNHLY and CDR2 FYNNEI. This CDR3 has 13 residues. The germline V and J ends were trimmed by 4 bases and 1 base, with 7 bases remaining between them. The CDR3 protein is CASSAALNYGYTF. CDR3 bases: TGTGCCAGCAGTGCAGCCCTTAACTATGGCTACACCTTC.

This clonotype was counted only a few times. The V gene is TRBV12-3 or TRBV12-4, the J gene TRBJ2-5; 7 nucleotides agree with TRBD2. The CDR3 spans 16 residues. J was trimmed by 2 bases and V by 3 bases; bases with no gene match: 9. The CDR3 loop is CASSFRRGVRQETQYF. The CDR3 DNA reads TGTGCCAGCAGTTTCCGCCGGGGGGTAAGGCAAGAGACCCAGTACTTC.

This sequence joins TRBV28 and TRBJ2-7, with D perhaps TRBD2 (5 bases). Germline loops: CDR1 MDHEN, CDR2 SYDVKM. The CDR3 has 11 amino acids. Trimming removed 8 bases from V and 5 bases from J, with 10 bases in between. In DNA, the CDR3 is TGTGCCAGCCCATCCGGGAACGAGCAGTACTTC. This gives the protein CASPSGNEQYF.

This clonotype was counted many times. V is TRBV2 and J is TRBJ1-1; the D is unclear. The CDR3 is made up of 12 amino acids. Germline values: CDR1 SNHLY, CDR2 FYNNEI. The V end was cut by 4 bases, the J end by 6 bases, with 9 bases between. CDR3 DNA sequence: TGTGCCAGCAGTGTTGACGATGCTGAAGCTTTCTTT. It codes for CASSVDDAEAFF.

This clonotype was picked up a small number of times. The chain joins TRBV9 to TRBJ2-1; possibly TRBD2 for D (5 bases). The V and J ends lost 5 bases and 7 bases respectively, with 19 bases between them. Germline CDR1 is SGDLS and CDR2 is YYNGEE. CDR3 size: 15 residues. The CDR3 sequence: CASSFPGREGNEQFF. The CDR3 bases are TGTGCCAGCAGTTTCCCCGGTCGAGAGGGAAATGAGCAGTTCTTC.

This clonotype has ten or more counts. The gene calls are TRBV28 and TRBJ2-5; TRBD2 is a possible D gene (6 bases). CDR3 length equals 14 residues. Looked up from germline, CDR1 is MDHEN and CDR2 is SYDVKM. Trimming took off 5 bases at V and 1 base at J, with 11 bases between the two ends. CDR3 region: CASSGAGFQETQYF. The CDR3 DNA reads as TGTGCCAGCAGTGGGGCGGGGTTCCAAGAGACCCAGTACTTC. The full variable domain, rest sourced from reference TRBV28 and TRBJ2-5, is DVKVTQSSRYLVKRTGEKVFLECVQDMDHENMFWYRQDPGLGLRLIYFSYDVKMKEKGDIPEGYSVSREKKERFSLILESASTNQTSMYLCASSGAGFQETQYFGPGTRLLVL.

V usage is TRBV27 and J usage is TRBJ1-1, with D possibly TRBD1 on 5 matching bases. The V gene's germline CDR1 is MNHEY and CDR2 SMNVEV (reference sequence). Deletions cut 7 bases from V and 2 bases from J, with 11 bases between. The CDR3 is 13 residues long. CDR3 coding DNA: TGTGCCAGCAAATTCGGGGCCAACACTGAAGCTTTCTTT. Translation gives CASKFGANTEAFF.